This TCR beta chain was captured in a study of T cell repertoires in cytomegalovirus infection. Overall study: Public TCR beta signatures marked donors with CMV infection and the matching HLA. Study results and caveats: HLA-C-restricted CMV clonotypes gave the most frequent clonotype in two of eight donors.

In TCRdb, the reads were re-called with MiXCR into one record per CDR3 protein. The sample includes nearly 700,000 distinct CDR3 sequences, around a third of them seen just once. Worth noting for this clonotype: Its antigen is undetermined.

CDR1 and CDR2 from the germline V gene are MNHNS and SASEGT. The CDR3 runs to 14 residues. The germline V and J ends were trimmed by 6 bases and 2 bases, with 13 bases remaining between them. This chain links TRBV6-1 with TRBJ2-5; possibly TRBD2 for D (6 bases). The specimen comprised cultured PBMCs, sampled from culture after CMV antigen stimulation. This TCR was sampled from a human donor in good health (CMV status not recorded). Some clones in this sample may be carry-over from other donors' samples. The CDR3 DNA sequence: TGTGCCAGCAGCCCCGGGACTTTACAAGAGACCCAGTACTTC. Translating it yields CASSPGTLQETQYF.